Below, 18 T cell receptor beta chains from the same sample are listed, as sequenced in a study of T-cell reconstitution after alpha-beta-depleted transplantation in children. The library targeted TCRbeta and was prepared with unique molecular identifiers. Using its own MiXCR run on the PCR reads, TCRdb lists one record per CDR3 protein. The profile shows about 580,000 distinct CDR3 sequences, roughly 24% of them singletons. The material was PBMCs, mostly from graft donor cells, obtained 360 days after TCRalphabeta/CD19-depleted stem cell transplant. These receptors came from a boy younger than two who had a stem cell transplant for acute myeloid leukemia, so the T cells may come from the graft donor.

The chain recombines TRBV7-2 with TRBJ2-3; D unclear. The V end lost 1 base, the J end lost 3 bases, and 14 bases lay between the germline ends. Germline V gene data show CDR1 as SGHTA and CDR2 as FQGNSA. This CDR3 region has 16 residues. The CDR3: CASSLVSSPRTDTQYF. CDR3 in DNA: TGTGCCAGCAGCTTAGTCTCGTCTCCCCGGACAGATACGCAGTATTTT.

This clonotype was observed at least ten times. The chain uses TRBV3-1 and TRBJ2-1; 7 positions agree with TRBD1. Per the germline V gene, CDR1 is LGHDT and CDR2 is YNNKEL (reference sequence). Losses at the gene ends were 6 bases for V and 6 bases for J; bases not matched to a gene: 5. The CDR3 runs to 13 residues. CDR3 in amino acids: CASSEQGSNEQFF. In DNA form, the CDR3 reads TGTGCCAGCAGTGAACAGGGGAGCAATGAGCAGTTCTTC.

This chain connects TRBV12-3 or TRBV12-4 to TRBJ2-1, with 11 bases that match TRBD1. The CDR3 totals 17 residues. V gave up 3 bases and J gave up 3 bases; unmatched junction bases: 7. The chain's CDR3 is CASSFRQGQGVYNEQFF. The CDR3 DNA reads as TGTGCCAGCAGTTTTCGCCAGGGACAGGGGGTCTACAATGAGCAGTTCTTC.

This clonotype came up many times. This chain connects TRBV20-1 to TRBJ2-2; no clear D. Germline-derived CDR1 and CDR2 are DFQATT and SNEGSKA (reference sequence). This CDR3 region has 14 residues. The germline V and J ends were trimmed by 3 bases and 0 bases, with 8 bases remaining between them. The CDR3 region is CSASSIANTGELFF. The CDR3 coding sequence is TGCAGTGCTAGTTCCATCGCGAACACCGGGGAGCTGTTTTTT.

At least ten counts were recorded for this clonotype. The chain uses TRBV20-1 and TRBJ2-7, with D possibly called TRBD1 or TRBD2 (6 bases each). The V gene's germline CDR1 is DFQATT and CDR2 SNEGSKA (reference sequence). The V gene lost 1 base and the J gene lost 5 bases, with 12 bases spanning the gap. The CDR3 covers 13 residues. The CDR3 nucleotides are TGCAGTGCTAGAGTCACAGGGAGGAACGAGCAGTACTTC. Translated: CSARVTGRNEQYF.

This clonotype has more than one count but fewer than ten. V is TRBV29-1 and J is TRBJ2-1; 9 bases are a match to TRBD2. V was clipped by 4 bases and J by 14 bases; unmatched bases: 6. The CDR3 has 11 residues. CDR1 SQVTM and CDR2 ANQGSEA come from the germline V gene. CDR3 in amino acids: CSVAGGGEKFF. CDR3 nucleotide sequence: TGCAGCGTTGCGGGCGGGGGGGAAAAGTTCTTC.

This chain connects TRBV6-5 to TRBJ2-4; no clear D. The germline V and J ends were trimmed by 3 bases and 1 base, with 13 bases remaining between them. CDR1 is MNHEY, CDR2 SVGAGI, per germline. The CDR3 is 16 residues long. The CDR3 sequence is CASSYSASGAKNIQYF. The CDR3 region has the DNA TGTGCCAGCAGTTATTCAGCCTCAGGCGCCAAAAACATTCAGTACTTC.

This clonotype came up many times. The chain is built from TRBV7-6 and TRBJ1-3, with 7 bases matching TRBD1. The ends lost 5 bases at V and 2 bases at J; junction bases unmatched: 6. The germline CDR1 and CDR2 sequences are SGHVS and FNYEAQ. This CDR3 spans 15 amino acids. This CDR3 reads CASSTQDRPGNTIYF. CDR3 bases: TGTGCCAGCAGCACTCAGGACAGGCCTGGAAACACCATATATTTT.

This clonotype was recorded once. The chain joins TRBV7-2 to TRBJ2-3; a weak D match, TRBD2 (7 bases). Looked up from germline, CDR1 is SGHTA and CDR2 is FQGNSA. The V gene lost 3 bases and the J gene lost 1 base, with 14 bases spanning the gap. CDR3 length: 16 amino acids. CDR3 loop: CASSFMGGPRTDTQYF. The CDR3 DNA is TGTGCCAGCAGCTTTATGGGGGGGCCCCGCACAGATACGCAGTATTTT. Filled out from reference TRBV7-2 and TRBJ2-3, the complete variable domain reads GAGVSQSPSNKVTEKGKDVELRCDPISGHTALYWYRQSLGQGLEFLIYFQGNSAPDKSGLPSDRFSAERTGGSVSTLTIQRTQQEDSAVYLCASSFMGGPRTDTQYFGPGTRLTVL.

This clonotype was found a few times. V usage is TRBV7-2 and J usage is TRBJ2-7; TRBD2 aligns across 10 bases. The CDR3 contains 14 residues. Germline lookup yields CDR1 SGHTA and CDR2 FQGNSA. Trimming at V came to 8 bases and at J to 4 bases, leaving 8 bases not matched to a gene. The CDR3 is CASRYSGGAYEQYF. CDR3 nucleotide sequence: TGTGCCAGCCGCTACAGCGGGGGGGCATACGAGCAGTACTTC.

V and J are TRBV5-1 and TRBJ1-1; D may be TRBD1 (5 bases). This CDR3 has 15 amino acids. V was clipped by 3 bases and J by 1 base, with 13 bases between them. CDR1 is SGHRS, CDR2 YFSETQ, per germline. The CDR3 sequence: CASSSRQIQNTEAFF. As DNA, the CDR3 is TGCGCCAGCAGCTCCCGACAGATCCAGAACACTGAAGCTTTCTTT.

The gene calls are TRBV10-2 and TRBJ2-5; D gene unclear. The V and J ends lost 3 bases and 0 bases respectively, with 5 bases between them. The CDR3 is 13 residues long. Germline V lookup: CDR1 WSHSY, CDR2 SAAADI. The CDR3 nucleotides are TGCGCCAGCAGTGAAACACACCAAGAGACCCAGTACTTC. It codes for CASSETHQETQYF.

V and J are TRBV5-1 and TRBJ2-7; TRBD1 aligns across 8 bases. V was pared by 0 bases and J by 6 bases, with 8 bases of the junction left unmatched. This CDR3 region has 15 residues. Germline V CDR1 and CDR2: SGHRS, YFSETQ. The CDR3 spells CASSLGIDRGSEQYF. CDR3 nucleotide sequence: TGCGCCAGCAGCTTGGGGATTGACAGGGGAAGCGAGCAGTACTTC.

The chain joins TRBV12-3 or TRBV12-4 to TRBJ1-5; D is unresolved. The CDR3 consists of 13 residues. Between the trimmed V and J ends, which lost 2 bases and 5 bases, there was a span of 7 bases. CDR3 in amino acids: CASSLFGDQPQHF. DNA for the CDR3: TGTGCCAGCAGTTTATTTGGGGATCAGCCCCAGCATTTT.

This clonotype was observed a handful of times. This chain joins TRBV6-5 and TRBJ1-1; D gene uncertain. CDR1 is MNHEY and CDR2 is SVGAGI in the germline V gene. This CDR3 is built from 15 residues. V was shortened by 0 bases and J by 4 bases, with 12 bases between the two germline ends. The CDR3 spells CASSYSIQVSTEAFF. The CDR3 nucleotides read TGTGCCAGCAGTTACTCGATTCAGGTATCCACTGAAGCTTTCTTT.

This clonotype appeared a few times. J is TRBJ2-1 and V is TRBV9; D possibly uses TRBD1 or TRBD2 (5 bases each). In germline, CDR1 is SGDLS, CDR2 YYNGEE. The CDR3 runs 12 residues. Trimming shortened V by 4 bases and J by 9 bases, and 11 bases separated the two germline ends. This chain's CDR3 is CASSRDVGEQFF. The DNA for the CDR3 is TGTGCCAGCAGCCGGGACGTAGGTGAGCAGTTCTTC.

The J gene is TRBJ1-1, the V gene TRBV25-1; D call uncertain. Trimming removed 1 base at V and 4 bases at J, with 10 bases between. This CDR3 spans 14 amino acids. The germline V gene has CDR1 MGHDK and CDR2 SYGVNS. The chain's CDR3 is CASSEWGGLTEAFF. The CDR3 DNA follows: TGTGCCAGCAGTGAATGGGGTGGACTCACTGAAGCTTTCTTT.

This CDR3 is CASSLFTGTALSGANVLTF. CDR3 bases: TGTGCCAGCAGCCTTTTCACTGGGACCGCTCTCTCTGGGGCCAACGTCCTGACTTTC. The chain has TRBV11-2 and TRBJ2-6; D might be TRBD1 or TRBD2, each matching 5 bases. V lost 5 bases and J lost 0, with 20 bases in between. The CDR3 consists of 19 residues. In germline, CDR1 is SGHAT, CDR2 FQNNGV. The full variable domain, in which reference TRBV11-2 and TRBJ2-6 provide the parts outside the CDR3, is EAGVAQSPRYKIIEKRQSVAFWCNPISGHATLYWYQQILGQGPKLLIQFQNNGVVDDSQLPKDRFSAERLKGVDSTLKIQPAKLEDSAVYLCASSLFTGTALSGANVLTFGAGSRLTVL.